This entry lists 19 T cell receptor beta chains sequenced from one sample in a study of T cell responses to AZD1222 COVID-19 vaccine. Using immunoSEQ multiplex PCR, the repertoire was profiled, and TCRdb retains in-frame clones only, with some absent. The sample has tens of thousands of clones, about nine tenths seen once. Specimen: peripheral blood, collected 28 days after the second AZD1222 dose. The receptors derive from an adult who received the AZD1222 COVID-19 vaccine.

This clone was detected only a few times. The chain uses TRBV14 and TRBJ1-2; no firm D call. Between the trimmed V and J ends, which lost 5 bases and 4 bases, there was a span of 11 bases. The CDR3 has 13 amino acids. CDR1 is SGHDN and CDR2 is FVKESK in the germline V gene. Here the CDR3 DNA reads TGTGCCAGCAGCTCCCGGCCCCTCTATGGCTACACCTTC. Translated, it gives CASSSRPLYGYTF. Supplemented by reference TRBV14 and TRBJ1-2, the full variable domain reads EAGVTQFPSHSVIEKGQTVTLRCDPISGHDNLYWYRRVMGKEIKFLLHFVKESKQDESGMPNNRFLAERTGGTYSTLKVQPAELEDSGVYFCASSSRPLYGYTFGSGTRLTVV.

This clone was detected once. The chain links TRBV7-2 to TRBJ1-6; D is unresolved. Germline V gene data show CDR1 as SGHTA and CDR2 as FQGNSA. This CDR3 has 14 amino acids. Trimming cost V 1 base and J 9 bases, with 10 bases left between them. The CDR3: CASSLDGNGSPLHF. The CDR3 bases are TGTGCCAGCAGCTTAGATGGAAATGGTTCACCCCTCCACTTT.

The chain recombines TRBV3-1 (or the pseudogene TRBV3-2) with TRBJ2-7; possibly TRBD2 for D (5 bases). Trimming removed 5 bases at V and 1 base at J, with 15 bases between. CDR1 and CDR2 from the germline V gene are LGHDT and YNNKEL (reference sequence). This CDR3 comprises 15 residues. The CDR3 loop is CASSETGFLSYEQYF. In DNA form, the CDR3 reads TGTGCCAGCAGCGAAACGGGGTTTCTGTCCTACGAGCAGTACTTC.

J is TRBJ2-5 and V is TRBV5-4; TRBD1 agrees at 9 bases. Germline CDR1 reads SGHNT; CDR2 reads YYREEE (reference sequence). V was clipped by 4 bases and J by 3 bases; unmatched bases: 7. This CDR3 is built from 15 residues. This chain's CDR3 is CASSPPGTGKETQYF. The CDR3 DNA is TGTGCCAGCAGCCCCCCGGGGACAGGGAAAGAGACCCAGTACTTC.

The CDR3 protein is CASSLWGGRGYTF. DNA of the CDR3: TGTGCCAGCAGTTTATGGGGGGGTCGTGGCTACACCTTC. The chain employs TRBV27 and TRBJ1-2; perhaps TRBD1 as D (5 bases). V was trimmed by 1 base and J by 7 bases, leaving 10 bases between them. CDR3 length: 13 amino acids. Germline loops: CDR1 MNHEY, CDR2 SMNVEV (reference sequence).

The chain couples TRBV12-3 or TRBV12-4 to TRBJ2-5; 7 bases match TRBD2. CDR3 length: 12 amino acids. The ends lost 7 bases at V and 7 bases at J; junction bases unmatched: 6. CDR3 protein: CASKLGGGTQYF. CDR3 coding DNA: TGTGCCAGCAAGCTTGGGGGGGGGACCCAGTACTTC.

This chain uses TRBV2 with TRBJ2-2; D remains unclear. Trimming took 4 bases from V and 0 from J, leaving 9 bases between them. CDR1 and CDR2 from the germline V gene are SNHLY and FYNNEI. The CDR3 has 15 amino acids. The CDR3 spells CASSGTLTNTGELFF. CDR3 nucleotides: TGTGCCAGCAGTGGGACCCTTACGAACACCGGGGAGCTGTTTTTT. The full variable domain, rest sourced from reference TRBV2 and TRBJ2-2, is EPEVTQTPSHQVTQMGQEVILRCVPISNHLYFYWYRQILGQKVEFLVSFYNNEISEKSEIFDDQFSVERPDGSNFTLKIRSTKLEDSAMYFCASSGTLTNTGELFFGEGSRLTVL.

The J gene is TRBJ1-1, the V gene TRBV6-5; 7 bases match TRBD1. V was clipped by 3 bases and J by 4 bases; unmatched bases: 5. This CDR3 spans 14 amino acids. Germline-derived CDR1 and CDR2 are MNHEY and SVGAGI. The CDR3 spells CASSYPQGGTEAFF. The CDR3 DNA reads as TGTGCCAGCAGTTATCCCCAGGGGGGCACTGAAGCTTTCTTT.

The rearrangement joins TRBV19 to TRBJ2-1; TRBD1 is a possible D gene (6 bases). Trimming pared 7 bases from V and 10 bases from J, leaving 14 bases between. This CDR3 contains 12 residues. CDR1 is LNHDA and CDR2 is SQIVND in the germline V gene (reference sequence). CDR3 protein: CASTLGGGEQFF. The DNA for the CDR3 is TGTGCCAGTACCCTAGGGGGTGGGGAGCAGTTCTTC.

This rearrangement joins TRBV10-1 to TRBJ2-6; D might be TRBD1 (5 bases). Between the trimmed V and J ends, which lost 3 bases and 0 bases, there was a span of 6 bases. The CDR3 has 15 amino acids. The germline CDR1 and CDR2 sequences are WNHNN and SYGVQD (reference sequence). The CDR3, as DNA: TGCGCCAGCAGTGATCAGGGCTCTGGGGCCAACGTCCTGACTTTC. It codes for CASSDQGSGANVLTF.

The chain carries TRBV6-5 and TRBJ2-2; 9 positions agree with TRBD1. The V segment lost 6 bases and the J segment 4 bases; nucleotides outside the gene matches: 6. Per the germline V gene, CDR1 is MNHEY and CDR2 is SVGAGI. This CDR3 contains 15 residues. The CDR3 loop is CASRRTGDATGELFF. The CDR3, as DNA: TGTGCCAGCAGGAGGACAGGGGATGCCACCGGGGAGCTGTTTTTT.

The CDR3 DNA reads TGTGCCAGCAGCTCCGCGGGACAGGGGGTCAATCAGCCCCAGCATTTT. Its protein is CASSSAGQGVNQPQHF. This rearrangement joins TRBV7-2 to TRBJ1-5; the match to TRBD1 covers 11 bases. The CDR3 is 16 amino acids. The germline CDR1 and CDR2 sequences are SGHTA and FQGNSA. J lost 3 bases, V lost 4 bases, and 5 bases had no gene match.

V gene TRBV5-4 combines with J gene TRBJ1-1; 9 positions match TRBD1. The junction had 5 bases not matched to a gene; V was cut back by 3 bases and J by 5 bases. The germline V gene encodes CDR1 SGHNT and CDR2 YYREEE (reference sequence). This CDR3 contains 14 residues. CDR3 protein: CASSSGQGDTEAFF. The CDR3 DNA reads as TGTGCCAGCAGCTCGGGACAGGGTGATACTGAAGCTTTCTTT.

The V and J genes are TRBV5-8 and TRBJ1-2; D is undetermined. V was clipped by 1 base and J by 4 bases, with 11 bases between them. CDR3 length equals 14 residues. Germline assignment: CDR1 SGHTS and CDR2 YDEGEE. The DNA for the CDR3 is TGTGCCAGCAGCTTGAACAGAAACCTCTATGGCTACACCTTC. Protein: CASSLNRNLYGYTF.

This sequence joins TRBV27 and TRBJ1-2, with D maybe TRBD1 (6 bases). With 5 bases removed from V and 2 bases from J, the gap between germline ends came to 12 bases. The CDR3 runs 14 residues. The germline V gene encodes CDR1 MNHEY and CDR2 SMNVEV (reference sequence). DNA of the CDR3: TGTGCCAGCAGTATACAGGGCGCCAACTATGGCTACACCTTC. It specifies CASSIQGANYGYTF.

This clone has only one observation. V is TRBV6-4 and J is TRBJ2-1; 8 nucleotides match TRBD1. V lost 7 bases and J lost 7; bases outside the gene matches: 6. Germline V gives CDR1 MRHNA, CDR2 SNTAGT. The CDR3 extends over 13 amino acids. The CDR3 nucleotides read TGTGCCAGCAAAGGACAGGGATCGAATGAGCAGTTCTTC. The encoded protein is CASKGQGSNEQFF.

This chain links TRBV3-1 (or the pseudogene TRBV3-2) with TRBJ1-1; weak D call: TRBD1 (6 bases). V lost 4 bases and J 0 bases, leaving 18 bases between the germline ends. The CDR3 length is 17 residues. Germline-derived CDR1 and CDR2 are LGHDT and YNNKEL (reference sequence). The CDR3 here is CASSLRGAGALNTEAFF. The CDR3 nucleotides read TGTGCCAGCAGCCTAAGGGGGGCAGGGGCCTTGAACACTGAAGCTTTCTTT.

Only one count was recorded for this clone. The chain is built from TRBV27 and TRBJ1-1, with D tentatively TRBD1 (5 bases). Trimming shortened V by 6 bases and J by 6 bases, and 17 bases separated the two germline ends. The CDR3 covers 14 residues. CDR1 is MNHEY, CDR2 SMNVEV, per germline (reference sequence). The CDR3 protein is CASSALGGLAEAFF. For the CDR3, the DNA is TGTGCCAGCAGCGCTCTCGGGGGACTGGCTGAAGCTTTCTTT.

The chain has TRBV5-8 and TRBJ1-2; 10 bases are shared with TRBD1. The CDR3 has 17 residues. The V gene end was trimmed by 4 bases and the J gene end by 4 bases; junction bases not matched to a gene: 13. CDR1 is SGHTS and CDR2 is YDEGEE in the germline V gene. DNA for the CDR3: TGTGCCAGCAGCCGACCGGGACAGGGGCAGTGGGCCTATGGCTACACCTTC. Translated, it gives CASSRPGQGQWAYGYTF.